This is a list of T cell receptor beta chains from one sample in a study of blood T cell repertoires in COVID-19. Here immunoSEQ multiplex PCR was the method, and the copy in TCRdb shows in-frame clones only, minus some. The sample records approximately 350,000 clones, about 86% being singletons. Material for sequencing was peripheral blood. The receptors derive from a woman in her sixties with COVID-19, enrolled during active disease. CDR3s include the opening cysteine and the closing phenylalanine or tryptophan. D genes are given only for firm matches. Clone size is not always given. Where it is, it says once, few, many or a class for expanded clones.

d_gene	abundance	v_gene	j_gene	CDR3nt	CDR3aa
TRBD2	NA	TRBV5-5	TRBJ2-1	TGTGCCAGCAGCTTGTTAAGGGCTAGCGGGGGGGCCGGGTCTTACAATGAGCAGTTCTTC	CASSLLRASGGAGSYNEQFF
NA	NA	TRBV12-5	TRBJ1-6	TGTGCTAGTGGTTTGGAAGCCAGGTCACCCCTCCACTTT	CASGLEARSPLHF
TRBD1	NA	TRBV7-2	TRBJ2-1	TGTGCCAGCAGCTGGGACAGGGGGCGCGGTAATGAGCAGTTCTTC	CASSWDRGRGNEQFF
TRBD2	NA	TRBV19	TRBJ2-7	TGTGCCAGTATGGAGCGGGCGGGGGGCCTGTACGAGCAGTACTTC	CASMERAGGLYEQYF
NA	NA	TRBV7-8	TRBJ2-1	TGTGCCAGCAGCTATAGCGCTACTTACAATGAGCAGTTCTTC	CASSYSATYNEQFF
NA	NA	TRBV5-6	TRBJ1-6	TGTGCCAGCAGCAGGGGACTTCCTGGAAATTCACCCCTCCACTTT	CASSRGLPGNSPLHF
TRBD1	once	TRBV29-1	TRBJ2-7	TGCAGCGTTGTGTCTTTGGGGACAGGAGACGCCTACGAGCAGTACTTC	CSVVSLGTGDAYEQYF
NA	NA	TRBV5-1	TRBJ2-5	TGCGCCAGCAGCTTGGAACTGCAAGAGACCCAGTACTTC	CASSLELQETQYF
TRBD2	once	TRBV6-6	TRBJ2-1	TGTGCCAGCAGTCTCGGACTAGCGGGGGGACCACAGTTCTTC	CASSLGLAGGPQFF
TRBD1	NA	TRBV7-9	TRBJ2-5	TGTGCCAGCAGCCGTCGTAGGGGGCCGAGTGAGACCCAGTACTTC	CASSRRRGPSETQYF
NA	few	TRBV10-1	TRBJ2-3	TGCGCCAGCAGTGACGGCTACGGGAGCACAGATACGCAGTATTTT	CASSDGYGSTDTQYF
TRBD1	NA	TRBV5-8	TRBJ2-1	TGTGCCAGCAGCTTGTATCAGGGGGCCTTCAATGAGCAGTTCTTC	CASSLYQGAFNEQFF
TRBD2	NA	TRBV19	TRBJ2-5	TGTGCCAGTAGGCTGGCTAGCGGTCGAGAGGAGACCCAGTACTTC	CASRLASGREETQYF
TRBD1	NA	TRBV4-1	TRBJ1-2	TGCGCCAGCAGCCAAGAGGGACAGTACTATGGCTACACCTTC	CASSQEGQYYGYTF
NA	NA	TRBV30	TRBJ2-2	TGTGCCTGGAAAGCTTATACCGGGGAGCTGTTTTTT	CAWKAYTGELFF
TRBD2	NA	TRBV4-1	TRBJ2-3	TGCGCCAGCAGCCAAGATCAGGCGGGGGGGCCAGATACGCAGTATTTT	CASSQDQAGGPDTQYF
TRBD2	NA	TRBV10-2	TRBJ2-1	TGCGCCAGCAGTGAGCCTAGCGGGGGGGACAATGAGCAGTTCTTC	CASSEPSGGDNEQFF
NA	once	TRBV9	TRBJ2-5	TGTGCCAGCAGCGTAGGGCAGTGGGAGACCCAGTACTTC	CASSVGQWETQYF
NA	NA	TRBV4-1	TRBJ2-5	TGCGCCAGCAGCCAAGAACTATCGGACTTC	CASSQELSDF
TRBD1	NA	TRBV19	TRBJ2-1	TGTGCCAGTAGTGAAGGGACAGGTGACTACAATGAGCAGTTCTTC	CASSEGTGDYNEQFF
NA	NA	TRBV19	TRBJ1-2	TGTGCCAGTAGTATAGCCCCAGCGTGGGGCGTAACCGATGGCTACACCTTC	CASSIAPAWGVTDGYTF
NA	NA	TRBV3-1/TRBV3-2	TRBJ1-6	TGTGCCAGCAGCCACAAAAAGACAGACTATAATTCACCCCTCCACTTT	CASSHKKTDYNSPLHF
NA	once	TRBV18	TRBJ1-3	TGTGCCAGCTCACCAGGGGACACAAACTCTGGAAACACCATATATTTT	CASSPGDTNSGNTIYF
TRBD2	NA	TRBV7-8	TRBJ2-2	TGTGCCAGCAGCTTACGACGGGGAGGGGAGTTTACCGGGGAGCTGTTTTTT	CASSLRRGGEFTGELFF
NA	NA	TRBV6-1	TRBJ1-1	TGTGCCAGCAGTGAACGAGTCACTGAAGCTTTCTTT	CASSERVTEAFF
TRBD2	NA	TRBV10-3	TRBJ2-1	TGTGCCATCAGTCCTCAGCGGGGGGGCATCAATGAGCAGTTCTTC	CAISPQRGGINEQFF
TRBD2	NA	TRBV3-1/TRBV3-2	TRBJ2-1	TGTGCCAGCAGCCCCAGGGTCGTTAGCGGGGGGACAAAGCTATACAATGAGCAGTTCTTC	CASSPRVVSGGTKLYNEQFF
TRBD2	NA	TRBV30	TRBJ2-5	TGTGCCTGGAGTTGGGGACTAGGGGAAGAGACCCAGTACTTC	CAWSWGLGEETQYF
TRBD1	NA	TRBV11-2	TRBJ2-3	TGTGCCAGCAGCTTGACAGGGTCAGATACGCAGTATTTT	CASSLTGSDTQYF
NA	NA	TRBV11-3	TRBJ2-7	TGTGCCAGCAGCTCCCGACAGGTCCCCTACGAGCAGTACTTC	CASSSRQVPYEQYF
TRBD1	NA	TRBV7-6	TRBJ1-1	TGTGCCAGCAGCCCGGAAACCGGGACAGACACTGAAGCTTTCTTT	CASSPETGTDTEAFF
TRBD2	NA	TRBV10-3	TRBJ2-5	TGTGCCTCTGCTAGCGGGGGGGCCCAAGAGACCCAGTACTTC	CASASGGAQETQYF
NA	NA	TRBV29-1	TRBJ1-1	TGCAGCGTTGAAGTATGGATTTCGGGGGCTGAAGCTTTCTTT	CSVEVWISGAEAFF